This T cell receptor beta chain is drawn from a study of cytomegalovirus exposure and HLA in healthy donors. TCRdb keeps only in-frame clones here, not all; method: immunoSEQ multiplex PCR. This table holds 150,000 or so clones, 84% found once. This CDR3 spans 15 amino acids. Germline V gives CDR1 SGHKS, CDR2 YYEKEE (reference sequence). The trim removed 4 bases at V and 6 bases at J, leaving 8 bases unmatched. The specimen was PBMCs. The receptor was isolated from a young man in good health and CMV-seropositive. The J gene is TRBJ2-1, the V gene TRBV5-5; the match to TRBD1 covers 9 bases. The CDR3 protein is CASSKTGTGSNEQFF. The CDR3 coding sequence is TGTGCCAGCAGCAAGACCGGGACAGGGTCCAATGAGCAGTTCTTC.